This T cell receptor (beta chain) is from a study of CD8+CD57+ T cells in acquired aplastic anemia. At the level of the study: Average DNA yield from sorted CD4+ and CD8+ cells was roughly 3.1 ug.

Study-level findings and limits: Patients showed no significant difference from controls in CD8+ Simpson's diversity. The study identified roughly 29 CD8+ CDR3 sequences shared by patients and controls.

This clonotype has a count of ten or more. Its cognate antigen is unknown. Investigators profiled TCR beta VDJ and CDR3 from genomic DNA template. MiXCR was run by TCRdb on the reads, yielding one entry per CDR3 protein. The sample comprises 150,000 or so distinct CDR3 sequences, roughly 50% of which are singletons, and under 3.5% rests with the top ten. Germline CDR1 and CDR2: SGHNT and YYREEE (reference sequence). The ends lost 2 bases at V and 5 bases at J; junction bases unmatched: 6. This CDR3 spans 16 amino acids. Patients who underwent sequencing had shown CD8+CD57+ cell expansion by flow cytometry. Patients had undergone no therapy by the time their blood was sampled.

The sequencing sample was made of sorted CD4+, CD8+, or CD8+CD57+ T cells (not recorded which) from PBMCs. This clonotype was obtained from a human donor with aplastic anemia. The gene calls are TRBV5-4 and TRBJ1-6, with 8 bases fitting TRBD1. CDR3 in amino acids: CASSLPGGANNSPLHF. CDR3 nucleotide sequence: TGTGCCAGCAGCTTACCAGGGGGCGCGAATAATTCACCCCTCCACTTT.